Listed below are T cell receptor beta chains from one sample, sequenced in a study of shared clonotypes between healthy human individuals. Profiling relied on immunoSEQ multiplex PCR, and the TCRdb table lists in-frame clones only, not all of them. The sample holds fewer than 2.5 million clones, roughly 93% seen once. Input material: naive CD4+ T cells from PBMCs. The receptor set was obtained from a young man in good health. Some clones in this sample may be carry-over from other donors' samples. Both conserved end residues are part of each CDR3. D genes are given only for firm matches. Where a row states a size, it is once, few, many or the class of an expanded clone; other rows omit it.

d_gene,abundance,v_gene,j_gene,CDR3aa,CDR3nt
TRBD1,NA,TRBV5-1,TRBJ1-1,CASSLLVGQDTEAFF,TGCGCCAGCAGCTTGCTGGTGGGACAGGACACTGAAGCTTTCTTT
NA,NA,TRBV2,TRBJ2-5,CASSPLRVGGTQYF,TGTGCCAGCAGCCCCCTCCGGGTCGGAGGGACCCAGTACTTC
NA,NA,TRBV7-2,TRBJ2-7,CASSFPAGLSYEQYF,TGTGCCAGCAGCTTCCCCGCAGGGCTCTCCTACGAGCAGTACTTC
NA,NA,TRBV7-2,TRBJ2-1,CASSQPLARNEQFF,TGTGCCAGCAGCCAACCACTAGCCAGAAATGAGCAGTTCTTC
NA,NA,TRBV7-3,TRBJ2-1,CASSHGGSSYNEQFF,TGTGCCAGCAGTCATGGGGGGAGCTCCTACAATGAGCAGTTCTTC
TRBD1,once,TRBV2,TRBJ1-1,CASSGTGGVRNTEAFF,TGTGCCAGCAGCGGGACAGGGGGCGTTAGAAACACTGAAGCTTTCTTT
NA,once,TRBV28,TRBJ2-7,CASSWRGHEQYF,TGTGCCAGCAGTTGGAGGGGGCACGAGCAGTACTTC
TRBD2,NA,TRBV9,TRBJ2-2,CASSVSLAGGSNTGELFF,TGTGCCAGCAGCGTATCCCTAGCGGGAGGGTCGAACACCGGGGAGCTGTTTTTT
NA,NA,TRBV7-2,TRBJ1-2,CASSLGALGGPYGYTF,TGTGCCAGCAGCTTAGGTGCCTTGGGGGGGCCCTATGGCTACACCTTC
TRBD1,NA,TRBV27,TRBJ2-7,CASSSDRGRGRYEQYF,TGTGCCAGCAGTTCTGACAGGGGCCGGGGGCGGTACGAGCAGTACTTC
NA,NA,TRBV5-1,TRBJ2-7,CASKPGGGRYEQYF,TGCGCCAGCAAACCGGGGGGCGGGAGATACGAGCAGTACTTC
NA,once,TRBV6-1,TRBJ2-1,CASSAGYTNNNEQFF,TGTGCCAGCAGTGCGGGCTACACGAATAACAATGAGCAGTTCTTC
TRBD1,few,TRBV30,TRBJ1-5,CAWRDRDNQPQHF,TGTGCCTGGAGGGACAGGGATAATCAGCCCCAGCATTTT
NA,NA,TRBV9,TRBJ2-1,CASSVVPYSSYNEQFF,TGTGCCAGCAGCGTAGTCCCATACAGTTCCTACAATGAGCAGTTCTTC
TRBD1,NA,TRBV7-9,TRBJ1-2,CASSLADRESNYGYTF,TGTGCCAGCAGCTTAGCGGACAGGGAGAGTAACTATGGCTACACCTTC
TRBD1,once,TRBV7-8,TRBJ2-7,CASSLVGQGTEQYF,TGTGCCAGCAGCTTAGTGGGACAGGGAACCGAGCAGTACTTC
NA,NA,TRBV6-5,TRBJ1-5,CASSSGGRRPNQPQHF,TGTGCCAGCAGTTCGGGGGGACGAAGGCCCAATCAGCCCCAGCATTTT
TRBD1,NA,TRBV6-1,TRBJ1-4,CASRATGAPYEKLFF,TGTGCCAGCAGAGCAACAGGGGCGCCGTATGAAAAACTGTTTTTT
NA,NA,TRBV5-4,TRBJ2-1,CASLRETEQFF,TGTGCCAGCCTCAGGGAAACTGAGCAGTTCTTC
NA,NA,TRBV7-3,TRBJ2-1,CASSSTSNRGSYNEQFF,TGTGCCAGCAGTTCTACTAGCAACAGAGGGTCCTACAATGAGCAGTTCTTC
NA,NA,TRBV28,TRBJ2-3,CASSSAGWGSGTDTQYF,TGTGCCAGCAGTTCAGCCGGGTGGGGGAGCGGCACAGATACGCAGTATTTT
TRBD1,NA,TRBV7-2,TRBJ1-4,CASSLSYRGGWTTREKLFF,TGTGCCAGCAGCTTATCGTACAGGGGGGGTTGGACCACCAGGGAAAAACTGTTTTTT
TRBD1,NA,TRBV4-3,TRBJ1-2,CASSQSGTGKNYGYTF,TGCGCCAGCAGCCAATCTGGGACAGGGAAGAACTATGGCTACACCTTC
TRBD2,NA,TRBV4-1,TRBJ2-4,CASSPDRLAGGPVAKNIQYF,TGCGCCAGCAGCCCAGACCGACTAGCGGGAGGGCCGGTAGCCAAAAACATTCAGTACTTC
NA,NA,TRBV2,TRBJ1-2,CASSKQENYGYTF,TGTGCCAGCAGCAAACAGGAGAACTATGGCTACACCTTC
TRBD1,NA,TRBV4-2,TRBJ1-5,CASSQDNGKGAYQPQHF,TGTGCCAGCAGCCAAGATAATGGGAAGGGGGCCTATCAGCCCCAGCATTTT
NA,NA,TRBV4-3,TRBJ1-4,CASSQGLGREGKLFF,TGCGCCAGCAGCCAAGGTCTTGGGAGGGAAGGAAAACTGTTTTTT
NA,NA,TRBV10-3,TRBJ2-7,CASRGATPYEQYF,TGTGCCTCCCGAGGAGCAACCCCCTACGAGCAGTACTTC
NA,many,TRBV2,TRBJ1-2,CASSEEGSYSGYTF,TGTGCCAGCAGTGAAGAGGGCTCCTACTCGGGCTACACCTTC
TRBD1,NA,TRBV6-1,TRBJ2-2,CASRGQGRSTGELFF,TGTGCCAGCAGGGGACAGGGAAGATCCACCGGGGAGCTGTTTTTT
NA,NA,TRBV30,TRBJ1-2,CAWREQVVHGYTF,TGTGCCTGGAGGGAACAGGTGGTGCATGGCTACACCTTC
NA,NA,TRBV21-1,TRBJ1-5,CASSKARISLGKNLYSNQPQHF,TGTGCCAGCAGCAAAGCGCGAATATCCCTCGGCAAGAACCTTTATAGCAATCAGCCCCAGCATTTT
NA,NA,TRBV4-1,TRBJ2-7,CASSQDRARAGQYF,TGCGCCAGCAGCCAAGATCGGGCTAGAGCTGGGCAGTACTTC
NA,NA,TRBV12-5,TRBJ2-1,CASGLYGDEQFF,TGTGCTAGTGGCCTATACGGCGATGAGCAGTTCTTC
NA,NA,TRBV7-3,TRBJ1-5,CASSLTVDQPQHF,TGTGCCAGCAGCTTAACGGTGGATCAGCCCCAGCATTTT
NA,NA,TRBV25-1,TRBJ2-7,CASRSTNSGWQYF,TGTGCCAGCAGGAGCACAAACTCCGGGTGGCAGTACTTC
NA,NA,TRBV6-6,TRBJ1-2,CASSLSSANYGYTF,TGTGCCAGCAGTTTATCCTCAGCTAACTATGGCTACACCTTC
NA,NA,TRBV30,TRBJ2-3,CAWSSGSTDTQYF,TGTGCCTGGAGCAGCGGGAGCACAGATACGCAGTATTTT
NA,NA,TRBV15,TRBJ1-5,CATSILDRERPQHF,TGTGCCACCAGCATACTGGACAGAGAACGGCCCCAGCATTTT
TRBD2,NA,TRBV2,TRBJ2-1,CASSWSGRSDEQFF,TGTGCCAGCAGCTGGAGCGGGAGGTCCGATGAGCAGTTCTTC
TRBD1,NA,TRBV4-1,TRBJ1-2,CASSQEGQLYGYTF,TGCGCCAGCAGCCAAGAGGGACAGCTCTATGGCTACACCTTC
TRBD1,few,TRBV2,TRBJ2-2,CASIRDRGPGELFF,TGTGCCAGCATCCGGGACAGGGGGCCCGGGGAGCTGTTTTTT
NA,NA,TRBV4-2,TRBJ1-4,CASSPDSLLGANEKLFF,TGTGCCAGCAGCCCGGACTCCCTCCTCGGGGCTAATGAAAAACTGTTTTTT
NA,NA,TRBV7-2,TRBJ2-7,CASSFFGDEQYF,TGTGCCAGCAGCTTTTTCGGAGACGAGCAGTACTTC
TRBD1,NA,TRBV11-2,TRBJ2-1,CASNSGTAYNEQFF,TGTGCCAGCAACTCCGGGACAGCGTACAATGAGCAGTTCTTC
NA,NA,TRBV19,TRBJ1-1,CASSIQGSGTEAFF,TGTGCCAGTAGTATACAGGGCTCAGGGACTGAAGCTTTCTTT
TRBD1,NA,TRBV28,TRBJ1-2,CASSLWPRDRVHGYTF,TGTGCCAGCAGTTTATGGCCCCGGGACAGGGTTCATGGCTACACCTTC
NA,NA,TRBV5-1,TRBJ2-5,CASSLAYVAEAPLIQETQYF,TGCGCCAGCAGCTTGGCCTATGTAGCGGAGGCCCCACTTATCCAAGAGACCCAGTACTTC
TRBD1,NA,TRBV6-1,TRBJ1-2,CASMSGQNYGYTF,TGTGCCAGCATGTCGGGACAGAACTATGGCTACACCTTC